These T cell receptor beta chains were read from a single sample in a study of blood T cell repertoires in COVID-19. Measured with immunoSEQ multiplex PCR; TCRdb has only the in-frame clones, and not every one. The sample shows around 260,000 clones, around 88% of them seen only once. The source material was peripheral blood. These receptors originate from a man in his thirties or forties with acute or convalescent COVID-19. Both conserved end residues are part of each CDR3. D genes are given only for firm matches. Size is omitted from some rows. Given values are once, few, many or a class for expanded clones.

d_call	clone_size	v_call	j_call	cdr3_aa	cdr3_nt
NA	NA	TRBV2	TRBJ1-2	CASGGAGRANYGYTF	TGTGCCAGCGGAGGAGCAGGGAGGGCTAACTATGGCTACACCTTC
TRBD1	once	TRBV18	TRBJ1-5	CASSLGQHNQPQHF	TGTGCCAGCTCACTGGGACAGCACAATCAGCCCCAGCATTTT
TRBD1	NA	TRBV28	TRBJ1-3	CASSLLGQTSGNTIYF	TGTGCCAGCAGTTTACTGGGACAGACCTCTGGAAACACCATATATTTT
NA	once	TRBV5-4	TRBJ2-2	CASSSTGMVGELFF	TGTGCCAGCAGCTCGACCGGGATGGTCGGGGAGCTGTTTTTT
TRBD1	few	TRBV30	TRBJ1-4	CAWRPPDRGNEKLFF	TGTGCCTGGAGACCTCCGGACAGGGGGAATGAAAAACTGTTTTTT
NA	NA	TRBV29-1	TRBJ2-1	CSVVPHSSYNEQFF	TGCAGCGTTGTTCCTCATAGCTCCTACAATGAGCAGTTCTTC
TRBD2	NA	TRBV28	TRBJ2-3	CASTPAGTSGTDTQYF	TGTGCCAGCACCCCGGCGGGGACTAGCGGCACAGATACGCAGTATTTT
TRBD2	NA	TRBV19	TRBJ2-2	CASSIPTSANTGELFF	TGTGCCAGTAGTATTCCCACTAGCGCAAACACCGGGGAGCTGTTTTTT
NA	few	TRBV6-5	TRBJ2-3	CASSLRGSHGTDTQYF	TGTGCCAGCAGTTTACGGGGTTCACACGGCACAGATACGCAGTATTTT
TRBD2	NA	TRBV28	TRBJ2-1	CATLGSSGRARNEQFF	TGTGCCACCCTAGGGAGTAGCGGGAGGGCAAGGAATGAGCAGTTCTTC
NA	NA	TRBV11-1	TRBJ2-6	CASAPVFGANVLTF	TGTGCCAGCGCCCCGGTTTTCGGGGCCAACGTCCTGACTTTC
TRBD1	once	TRBV7-2	TRBJ1-2	CASSGGTARTYGYTF	TGTGCCAGCAGCGGCGGGACAGCCCGGACCTATGGCTACACCTTC
TRBD1	NA	TRBV6-5	TRBJ2-1	CASKNTGGAYNEQFF	TGTGCCAGCAAGAATACAGGGGGCGCCTACAATGAGCAGTTCTTC
NA	once	TRBV21-1	TRBJ1-4	CASSKDGRGGQGFDEKLFF	TGTGCCAGCAGCAAAGACGGAAGGGGCGGACAGGGGTTTGATGAAAAACTGTTTTTT
NA	NA	TRBV5-5	TRBJ2-7	CASTIGGSYEQYF	TGTGCCAGCACCATAGGGGGCTCCTACGAGCAGTACTTC
TRBD1	NA	TRBV2	TRBJ1-5	CASSELDRGDQPQHF	TGTGCCAGCAGTGAGTTAGACAGGGGAGATCAGCCCCAGCATTTT
TRBD1	NA	TRBV5-4	TRBJ2-7	CASSSTQGAREQYF	TGTGCCAGCAGCTCCACCCAGGGGGCTCGGGAGCAGTACTTC
NA	once	TRBV6-5	TRBJ2-5	CASSYYRTVRETQYF	TGTGCCAGCAGTTACTACCGGACAGTTCGAGAGACCCAGTACTTC
NA	NA	TRBV5-1	TRBJ2-7	CASSLAGSRGEQYF	TGCGCCAGCAGCTTGGCGGGGTCCCGGGGCGAGCAGTACTTC
NA	once	TRBV6-2/TRBV6-3	TRBJ2-3	CASSPVAEGQYF	TGTGCCAGCAGTCCCGTGGCGGAAGGGCAGTATTTT
NA	once	TRBV28	TRBJ2-3	CASYPLLGRDTDTQYF	TGTGCCAGCTATCCCCTTTTGGGGCGGGATACAGATACGCAGTATTTT
TRBD2	once	TRBV13	TRBJ2-1	CASSARRAGDEQFF	TGTGCCAGCAGCGCCCGGAGGGCGGGAGATGAGCAGTTCTTC
NA	few	TRBV6-5	TRBJ1-5	CASTDKYQPQHF	TGTGCCAGCACCGACAAGTATCAGCCCCAGCATTTT
NA	few	TRBV6-4	TRBJ1-2	CASSDSGGYGYTF	TGTGCCAGCAGTGACTCCGGGGGGTATGGCTACACCTTC
TRBD1	NA	TRBV25-1	TRBJ1-2	CASSDRDRGNYGYTF	TGTGCCAGCAGTGATCGGGACAGGGGGAACTATGGCTACACCTTC
NA	many	TRBV5-1	TRBJ2-1	CASSHQGGTNEQFF	TGCGCCAGCAGCCATCAGGGCGGGACCAATGAGCAGTTCTTC
NA	NA	TRBV28	TRBJ1-4	CASSPPQPSNEKLFF	TGTGCCAGCAGCCCCCCACAGCCCTCTAATGAAAAACTGTTTTTT
TRBD1	NA	TRBV15	TRBJ2-1	CATSSGQIYNEQFF	TGTGCCACCAGCTCGGGACAGATATACAATGAGCAGTTCTTC
TRBD1	NA	TRBV19	TRBJ2-1	CASRKGAYEYNEQFF	TGTGCCAGTAGAAAGGGGGCATACGAATACAATGAGCAGTTCTTC
NA	NA	TRBV5-1	TRBJ1-2	CASSLEGLHYGYTF	TGCGCCAGCAGCTTGGAGGGGTTACACTATGGCTACACCTTC
NA	NA	TRBV3-1/TRBV3-2	TRBJ1-4	CASSQLFRSSEKLFF	TGTGCCAGCAGCCAGCTGTTCAGATCATCCGAAAAACTGTTTTTT
NA	NA	TRBV28	TRBJ1-2	CASSRQGLIFGYTF	TGTGCCAGCAGTCGCCAGGGCTTAATCTTTGGCTACACCTTC
TRBD1	NA	TRBV5-4	TRBJ1-5	CASSNRDRGDQPQHF	TGTGCCAGCAGCAACCGGGACAGGGGTGATCAGCCCCAGCATTTT
TRBD2	NA	TRBV5-1	TRBJ2-3	CASTLLAASTDTQYF	TGCGCCAGCACGCTACTAGCGGCCAGCACAGATACGCAGTATTTT
TRBD1	NA	TRBV2	TRBJ2-5	CASDRVQETQYF	TGTGCCAGCGACAGGGTCCAAGAGACCCAGTACTTC
NA	once	TRBV30	TRBJ1-5	CAWSWSGGNQPQHF	TGTGCCTGGAGTTGGTCAGGGGGCAATCAGCCCCAGCATTTT
NA	NA	TRBV5-1	TRBJ2-5	CASSQGPGVGQETQYF	TGCGCCAGCAGCCAGGGCCCTGGGGTCGGGCAAGAGACCCAGTACTTC
NA	NA	TRBV28	TRBJ1-4	CASSGGGLGEKLFF	TGTGCCAGCAGTGGGGGGGGTTTGGGTGAAAAACTGTTTTTT
NA	NA	TRBV28	TRBJ1-3	CASSLSGGRYTIYF	TGTGCCAGCAGTTTATCGGGGGGACGGTACACCATATATTTT
NA	NA	TRBV30	TRBJ2-7	CAWGQSDEQYF	TGTGCCTGGGGCCAATCGGACGAGCAGTACTTC
NA	NA	TRBV29-1	TRBJ1-1	CSVVVSLTAFF	TGCAGCGTTGTAGTGAGCCTTACAGCTTTCTTT
NA	NA	TRBV6-5	TRBJ1-5	CASAPFWPGNQPQHF	TGTGCCAGCGCGCCATTCTGGCCGGGAAATCAGCCCCAGCATTTT
TRBD2	once	TRBV6-1	TRBJ2-4	CASSEAGGTKNIQYF	TGTGCCAGCAGTGAAGCGGGAGGGACCAAAAACATTCAGTACTTC
NA	NA	TRBV30	TRBJ1-5	CAWSVRWNQPQHF	TGTGCCTGGAGTGTACGGTGGAATCAGCCCCAGCATTTT
NA	NA	TRBV30	TRBJ2-2	CAWSPSVLLNTGELFF	TGTGCCTGGAGTCCCTCGGTACTTCTGAACACCGGGGAGCTGTTTTTT
TRBD1	NA	TRBV7-3	TRBJ2-3	CASSVGQGEIDTQYF	TGTGCCAGCAGCGTCGGACAGGGGGAGATAGATACGCAGTATTTT
NA	NA	TRBV28	TRBJ2-7	CAAVGDYEQYF	TGTGCCGCCGTCGGGGACTACGAGCAGTACTTC